Listed below are T cell receptor beta chains from one sample, sequenced in a study of T-cell memory formation after mild COVID-19. A single record per CDR3 protein comes from TCRdb applying MiXCR to the 5' RACE reads. This sample has fewer than 450,000 distinct CDR3 sequences, with 24% found just once. Sequenced: PBMCs or a T cell subset sorted from them (not recorded which). These receptors were taken from an adult woman who had mild COVID-19 (a few samples of this study predate the infection). Cell type and time point are not known. CDR3s include the opening cysteine and the closing phenylalanine or tryptophan. A D gene is named only where the DNA matches it firmly. Clone size, where shown, is once, few, many, or a class for clones that have expanded.

v_call: TRBV20-1; d_call: NA; clone_size: NA; j_call: TRBJ1-2; cdr3_aa: CSAQNWTSYGYTF; cdr3_nt: TGCAGTGCCCAGAACTGGACATCTTATGGCTACACCTTC
v_call: TRBV12-3/TRBV12-4; d_call: NA; clone_size: many; j_call: TRBJ1-4; cdr3_aa: CASMGGAQFNEKLFF; cdr3_nt: TGTGCCAGCATGGGGGGGGCCCAGTTTAATGAAAAACTGTTTTTT
v_call: TRBV20-1; d_call: NA; clone_size: few; j_call: TRBJ1-2; cdr3_aa: CSARGRAGSQLWRGYTF; cdr3_nt: TGCAGTGCTAGAGGCCGAGCAGGCAGCCAGCTGTGGCGAGGCTACACCTTC
v_call: TRBV10-3; d_call: TRBD2; clone_size: NA; j_call: TRBJ2-7; cdr3_aa: CAISESQGGSGEQYF; cdr3_nt: TGTGCCATCAGTGAGTCGCAAGGCGGGAGCGGAGAGCAGTACTTC
v_call: TRBV5-1; d_call: NA; clone_size: few; j_call: TRBJ1-1; cdr3_aa: CASSSGSGNTEAFF; cdr3_nt: TGCGCCAGCAGCTCGGGGTCCGGGAACACTGAAGCTTTCTTT
v_call: TRBV12-3/TRBV12-4; d_call: NA; clone_size: few; j_call: TRBJ2-1; cdr3_aa: CASSPGFGSSYNEQFF; cdr3_nt: TGTGCCAGCAGCCCAGGGTTTGGCAGCTCCTACAATGAGCAGTTCTTC
v_call: TRBV29-1; d_call: TRBD1; clone_size: NA; j_call: TRBJ1-4; cdr3_aa: CSVARDRDEKLFF; cdr3_nt: TGCAGCGTTGCACGGGACAGGGATGAAAAACTGTTTTTT
v_call: TRBV12-1; d_call: NA; clone_size: NA; j_call: TRBJ2-7; cdr3_aa: CASSFKMTGYEQYF; cdr3_nt: TGTGCCAGCAGCTTTAAGATGACAGGGTACGAGCAGTACTTC
v_call: TRBV24-1; d_call: NA; clone_size: few; j_call: TRBJ2-1; cdr3_aa: CATSDSTIWFF; cdr3_nt: TGTGCCACCAGTGATTCTACGATATGGTTCTTC
v_call: TRBV7-2; d_call: NA; clone_size: few; j_call: TRBJ2-1; cdr3_aa: CASSLVTGDEQFF; cdr3_nt: TGTGCCAGCAGCTTAGTTACGGGGGATGAGCAGTTCTTC
v_call: TRBV12-3/TRBV12-4; d_call: TRBD1; clone_size: NA; j_call: TRBJ1-4; cdr3_aa: CASSHGTGEKLFF; cdr3_nt: TGTGCCAGCAGTCACGGGACAGGGGAAAAACTGTTTTTT
v_call: TRBV5-1; d_call: NA; clone_size: few; j_call: TRBJ1-6; cdr3_aa: CASSPAGGANSPLHF; cdr3_nt: TGCGCCAGCAGCCCCGCTGGGGGTGCTAATTCACCCCTCCACTTT
v_call: TRBV5-6; d_call: NA; clone_size: once; j_call: TRBJ2-7; cdr3_aa: CASSTLLETVQYF; cdr3_nt: TGTGCCAGCAGCACGCTCTTAGAGACAGTACAGTACTTC
v_call: TRBV12-3/TRBV12-4; d_call: TRBD1; clone_size: NA; j_call: TRBJ2-7; cdr3_aa: CASSPRTGPAYEQYF; cdr3_nt: TGTGCCAGCAGTCCCCGGACAGGGCCCGCCTACGAGCAGTACTTC
v_call: TRBV5-4; d_call: NA; clone_size: few; j_call: TRBJ1-5; cdr3_aa: CASREEGPNSNQPQHF; cdr3_nt: TGTGCCAGCAGGGAGGAGGGACCGAATAGCAATCAGCCCCAGCATTTT